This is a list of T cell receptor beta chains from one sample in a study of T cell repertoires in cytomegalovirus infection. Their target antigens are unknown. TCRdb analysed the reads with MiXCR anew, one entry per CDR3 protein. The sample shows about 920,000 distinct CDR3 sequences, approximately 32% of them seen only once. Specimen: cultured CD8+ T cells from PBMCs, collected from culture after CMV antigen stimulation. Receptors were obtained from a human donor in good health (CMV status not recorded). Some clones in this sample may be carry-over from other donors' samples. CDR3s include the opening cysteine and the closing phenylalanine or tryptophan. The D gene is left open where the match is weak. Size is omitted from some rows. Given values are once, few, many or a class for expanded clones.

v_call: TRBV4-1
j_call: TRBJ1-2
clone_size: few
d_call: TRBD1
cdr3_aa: CASSAPEQGAGYTF
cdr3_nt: TGCGCCAGCAGCGCGCCGGAACAGGGGGCTGGCTACACCTTC

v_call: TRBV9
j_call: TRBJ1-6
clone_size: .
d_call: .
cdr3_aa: CASSVDYLSSYNSPLHF
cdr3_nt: TGTGCCAGCAGCGTAGACTACTTGAGCTCCTATAATTCACCCCTCCACTTT

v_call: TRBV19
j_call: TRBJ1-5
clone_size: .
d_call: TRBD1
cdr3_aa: CASTLYTRGPNQPQHF
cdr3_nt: TGTGCCAGTACCCTGTATACCAGGGGGCCTAATCAGCCCCAGCATTTT

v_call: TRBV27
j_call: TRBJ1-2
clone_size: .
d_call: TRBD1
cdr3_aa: CASSLIGQGLIGYTF
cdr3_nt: TGTGCCAGCAGTTTAATAGGACAGGGATTAATTGGCTACACCTTC

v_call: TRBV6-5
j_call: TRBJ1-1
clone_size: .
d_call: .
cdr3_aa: CASSPNGENTEAFF
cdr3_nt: TGTGCCAGCAGCCCAAATGGGGAAAACACTGAAGCTTTCTTT

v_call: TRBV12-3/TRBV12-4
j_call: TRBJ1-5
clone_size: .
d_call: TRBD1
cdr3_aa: CASSLGTAFNQPQHF
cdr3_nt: TGTGCCAGCAGTTTGGGGACAGCTTTCAATCAGCCCCAGCATTTT

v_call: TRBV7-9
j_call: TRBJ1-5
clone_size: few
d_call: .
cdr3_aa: CASSPGGGQGYQPQHF
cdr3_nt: TGTGCCAGCAGCCCAGGTGGGGGACAAGGCTACCAGCCCCAGCATTTT

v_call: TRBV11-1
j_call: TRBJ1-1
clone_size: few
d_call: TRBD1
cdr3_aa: CASSLGTVSAFF
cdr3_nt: TGTGCCAGCAGCTTGGGGACAGTATCAGCTTTCTTT

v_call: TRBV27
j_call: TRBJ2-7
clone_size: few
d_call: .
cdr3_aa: CASSPVPISILSSYEQYF
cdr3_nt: TGTGCCAGCAGTCCTGTCCCCATATCGATACTCAGCTCCTACGAGCAGTACTTC

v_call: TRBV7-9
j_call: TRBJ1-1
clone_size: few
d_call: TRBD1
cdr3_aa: CASSERTGGNTEAFF
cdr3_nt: TGTGCCAGCAGCGAAAGGACAGGGGGGAACACTGAAGCTTTCTTT

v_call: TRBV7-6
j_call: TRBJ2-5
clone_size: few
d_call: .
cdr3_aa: CASSSTGYLSQETQYF
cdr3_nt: TGTGCCAGCAGCTCCACAGGGTATCTGTCCCAAGAGACCCAGTACTTC

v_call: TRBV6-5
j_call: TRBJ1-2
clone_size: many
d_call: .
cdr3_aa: CASSTQVVRTAAAGYTF
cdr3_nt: TGTGCCAGCAGTACCCAGGTCGTACGCACCGCCGCCGCTGGCTACACCTTC

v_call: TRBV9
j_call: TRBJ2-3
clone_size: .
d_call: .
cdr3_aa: CASSLPRLGSTDTQYF
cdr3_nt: TGTGCCAGCAGCTTACCTCGGCTGGGAAGCACAGATACGCAGTATTTT

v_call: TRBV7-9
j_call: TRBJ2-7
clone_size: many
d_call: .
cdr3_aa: CASSFSSGTLTEQYF
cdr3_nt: TGTGCCAGCAGCTTTTCATCCGGGACACTAACTGAGCAGTACTTC

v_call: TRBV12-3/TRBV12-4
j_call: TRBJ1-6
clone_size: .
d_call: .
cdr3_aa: CASSFRTVHNSPLHF
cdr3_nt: TGTGCCAGCAGTTTCCGGACAGTACATAATTCACCCCTCCACTTT

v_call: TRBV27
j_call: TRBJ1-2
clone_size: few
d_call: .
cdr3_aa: CATLTVLGYTF
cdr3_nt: TGTGCCACCCTGACAGTTCTTGGCTACACCTTC

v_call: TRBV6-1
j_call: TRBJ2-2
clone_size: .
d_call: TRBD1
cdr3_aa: CASLRDRGTGELFF
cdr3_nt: TGTGCCAGCCTTCGGGACAGGGGAACCGGGGAGCTGTTTTTT

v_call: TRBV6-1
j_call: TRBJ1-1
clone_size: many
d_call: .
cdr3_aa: CASSEHENTEAFF
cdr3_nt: TGTGCCAGCAGTGAACACGAGAACACTGAAGCTTTCTTT